These 27 T cell receptor beta chains were all obtained from the same sample, sequenced in a study of CD8 T cells in ankylosing spondylitis. MiXCR, applied by TCRdb to the 5' RACE reads, yields one record per CDR3 protein. The table lists some 300,000 distinct CDR3 sequences, more than 20% of them singletons, with roughly 3.4% in the top ten. Source material: blood, either unsorted or a sorted T cell fraction (not recorded which). These receptors were taken from a female donor with ankylosing spondylitis or in good health (not recorded which).

This clonotype has at least ten counts. The chain employs TRBV20-1 and TRBJ2-7, with D maybe TRBD2 (5 bases). Trimming took 5 bases from V and 7 from J, leaving 12 bases between them. Per the germline V gene, CDR1 is DFQATT and CDR2 is SNEGSKA (reference sequence). This CDR3 contains 11 residues. CDR3 DNA sequence: TGCAGTGCTCTAAGGAGGTCTGAGCAGTACTTC. Translation gives CSALRRSEQYF.

The J gene is TRBJ1-5, the V gene TRBV6-2 or TRBV6-3; the D is unclear. Germline assignment: CDR1 MNHEY and CDR2 SVGEGT. The CDR3 has 14 amino acids. V was trimmed by 6 bases and J by 0 bases, leaving 9 bases between them. CDR3 sequence: CASSPNYSNQPQHF. CDR3 nucleotides: TGTGCCAGCAGCCCTAATTATAGCAATCAGCCCCAGCATTTT.

The chain joins TRBV5-1 to TRBJ2-1; 8 nucleotides line up with TRBD1. V was pared by 4 bases and J by 6 bases, with 12 bases of the junction left unmatched. Germline V gene lookup returns CDR1 SGHRS and CDR2 YFSETQ. The CDR3 has 16 residues. CDR3 nucleotides: TGCGCCAGCAGCCCAGGACAGGGCGCTAGCCGCAATGAGCAGTTCTTC. It translates to CASSPGQGASRNEQFF.

The V call is TRBV20-1, the J call TRBJ1-2, with unresolved D. The V gene lost 4 bases and the J gene lost 6 bases, with 21 bases spanning the gap. This CDR3 comprises 15 residues. Germline lookup yields CDR1 DFQATT and CDR2 SNEGSKA (reference sequence). CDR3 DNA sequence: TGCAGTGCTAAATACCTCGATAGATTGCGGCATGGCTACACCTTC. Protein sequence: CSAKYLDRLRHGYTF.

This clonotype was picked up a small number of times. This rearrangement joins TRBV20-1 to TRBJ2-5, with D uncertain. The CDR3 runs to 10 residues. Germline lookup yields CDR1 DFQATT and CDR2 SNEGSKA (reference sequence). V lost 2 bases and J lost 5, with 3 bases in between. The CDR3 DNA is TGCAGTGCTAGATGGGAGACCCAGTACTTC. This codes for CSARWETQYF.

This clonotype showed up just a few times. The V call is TRBV7-2, the J call TRBJ2-1, with TRBD2 matching 8 bases. The CDR3 extends over 13 amino acids. The germline CDR1 and CDR2 sequences are SGHTA and FQGNSA. V lost 3 bases to trimming and J lost 8 bases; unmatched junction nucleotides: 3. CDR3 amino acids: CASSFAGGDEQFF. The CDR3 DNA reads as TGTGCCAGCAGCTTCGCGGGAGGCGATGAGCAGTTCTTC.

This chain joins TRBV5-1 and TRBJ1-2; tentative D call: TRBD1 (5 bases). V dropped 3 bases and J dropped 7 bases, with 10 bases sitting between them. Germline loops: CDR1 SGHRS, CDR2 YFSETQ. The CDR3 runs 12 residues. In DNA, the CDR3 is TGCGCCAGCAGCTCCTCAGGGTTTGGCTACACCTTC. It is translated as CASSSSGFGYTF. The complete variable domain, with remaining parts taken from reference TRBV5-1 and TRBJ1-2, reads KAGVTQTPRYLIKTRGQQVTLSCSPISGHRSVSWYQQTPGQGLQFLFEYFSETQRNKGNFPGRFSGRQFSNSRSEMNVSTLELGDSALYLCASSSSGFGYTFGSGTRLTVV.

This sequence joins TRBV2 and TRBJ1-2; a weak D match, TRBD1 (5 bases). Trimming left V 8 bases short and J 4 bases short, with 11 bases between. This CDR3 has 12 amino acids. The V gene's germline CDR1 is SNHLY and CDR2 FYNNEI. Here the CDR3 reads CASWGALYGYTF. For the CDR3, the DNA is TGTGCCAGCTGGGGCGCACTCTATGGCTACACCTTC.

The rearrangement links TRBV7-2 to TRBJ2-1; D is unclear. V lost 2 bases, J lost 4 bases, and 12 bases lay in between. CDR3 length: 15 amino acids. CDR1 is SGHTA and CDR2 is FQGNSA in the germline V gene. The CDR3 loop is CASSLRPAYYNEQFF. In nucleotides, the CDR3 is TGTGCCAGCAGCTTAAGGCCAGCGTATTACAATGAGCAGTTCTTC.

The CDR3 sequence: CSATSGTSGNNEQFF. The CDR3 DNA reads as TGCAGTGCAACCTCCGGGACTAGCGGTAACAATGAGCAGTTCTTC. This chain links TRBV20-1 with TRBJ2-1; 11 bases are a match to TRBD2. V gave up 6 bases and J gave up 5 bases; unmatched junction bases: 9. Per germline, CDR1 DFQATT and CDR2 SNEGSKA (reference sequence). The CDR3 has 15 residues.

The gene calls are TRBV12-3 or TRBV12-4 and TRBJ1-5, with 8 bases fitting TRBD1. CDR3 size: 15 residues. The J segment lost 3 bases and the V segment lost 3 bases, leaving 4 bases of the junction unmatched. CDR3 amino acids: CASSLVQGVNQPQHF. CDR3 nucleotide sequence: TGTGCCAGCAGTTTGGTACAGGGGGTCAATCAGCCCCAGCATTTT.

This clonotype has just one count. V gene TRBV7-3 combines with J gene TRBJ2-3; 7 nucleotides align to TRBD2. Losses at the gene ends were 6 bases for V and 5 bases for J; bases not matched to a gene: 5. The CDR3 extends over 13 amino acids. Germline assignment: CDR1 SGHTA and CDR2 FQGTGA. CDR3 sequence (DNA): TGTGCCAGCAGTCAAGCGGGAAGAGATACGCAGTATTTT. This translates into CASSQAGRDTQYF.

About this clonotype: A read error is possible here, since a much larger clone lies one base away. The rearrangement uses TRBV6-1 and TRBJ2-1, with TRBD1 identical over 9 bases. The CDR3 totals 14 residues. The V segment lost 6 bases and the J segment 3 bases; nucleotides outside the gene matches: 3. Germline V gene lookup returns CDR1 MNHNS and CDR2 SASEGT. CDR3 DNA sequence: TGTGCCAGCAGACCGGGACAGGGCTACAATGAGCAGTTCTTC. Translated: CASRPGQGYNEQFF.

The sample holds many counts of this clonotype. The CDR3 DNA follows: TGTGCCAGCAGAGGACAGAACAACTACGAGCAGTACTTC. It specifies CASRGQNNYEQYF. The chain uses TRBV27 and TRBJ2-7; perhaps TRBD1 as D (6 bases). From germline, CDR1 is MNHEY and CDR2 SMNVEV (reference sequence). V was cut by 6 bases and J by 3 bases, with 12 bases left in between. CDR3 length: 13 residues.

This clonotype was detected ten times or more. The chain links TRBV7-2 to TRBJ1-1; the D is unclear. The CDR3 sequence is 13 residues long. V dropped 5 bases and J dropped 0 bases, with 7 bases sitting between them. CDR1 and CDR2 (germline): SGHTA, FQGNSA. CDR3 loop: CASSPRMNTEAFF. In DNA, the CDR3 is TGTGCCAGCAGCCCCCGGATGAACACTGAAGCTTTCTTT.

There are a few counts of this clonotype. This chain joins TRBV5-1 and TRBJ2-7; 11 bases match TRBD1. Germline CDR1 reads SGHRS; CDR2 reads YFSETQ. The CDR3 contains 15 residues. Trimming at V came to 0 bases and at J to 6 bases, leaving 5 bases not matched to a gene. The CDR3 spells CASSLGGQGAREQYF. The CDR3 DNA reads TGCGCCAGCAGCTTGGGTGGACAGGGGGCACGCGAGCAGTACTTC.

The chain couples TRBV20-1 to TRBJ1-2; a weak D match, TRBD1 (6 bases). This CDR3 is 13 amino acids long. V shed 6 bases and J shed 0 bases, with 11 bases lying between them. The germline CDR1 and CDR2 sequences are DFQATT and SNEGSKA (reference sequence). CDR3 sequence reads: CSATRTANYGYTF. In nucleotides, the CDR3 is TGCAGTGCGACCCGGACAGCTAACTATGGCTACACCTTC.

This clonotype came up a few times. The chain links TRBV12-5 to TRBJ2-7; 10 bases align to TRBD1. Trimming cost V 2 bases and J 3 bases; bases outside gene matches: 4. The germline CDR1 and CDR2 sequences are LGHNT and FRNRAP. The CDR3 extends over 15 amino acids. The chain's CDR3 is CASGLTGQGSYEQYF. Written as DNA, the CDR3 is TGTGCTAGTGGTTTGACGGGACAGGGGAGCTACGAGCAGTACTTC.

This clonotype came up a few times. This sequence joins TRBV7-9 and TRBJ2-2, with 9 nucleotides matching TRBD1. From germline, CDR1 is SEHNR and CDR2 FQNEAQ (reference sequence). The CDR3 length is 17 residues. Trimming cost V 2 bases and J 7 bases; bases outside gene matches: 11. The CDR3 here is CASSLPPGQGRNGELFF. The CDR3 nucleotides read TGTGCCAGCAGCTTACCCCCGGGACAGGGTCGGAACGGGGAGCTGTTTTTT. The full variable domain, its missing parts supplied by reference TRBV7-9 and TRBJ2-2, is DTGVSQNPRHKITKRGQNVTFRCDPISEHNRLYWYRQTLGQGPEFLTYFQNEAQLEKSRLLSDRFSAERPKGSFSTLEIQRTEQGDSAMYLCASSLPPGQGRNGELFFGEGSRLTVL.

The V call is TRBV10-2, the J call TRBJ1-2; D gene uncertain. Deletions cut 3 bases from V and 4 bases from J, with 12 bases between. The CDR3 sequence is 14 residues long. Germline values: CDR1 WSHSY, CDR2 SAAADI. The CDR3 coding sequence is TGCGCCAGCAGTGAAGAGGTACGGATCTATGGCTACACCTTC. Translated, it gives CASSEEVRIYGYTF.

This clonotype was counted ten times or more. The rearrangement uses TRBV7-2 and TRBJ2-3; D not resolved. V lost 5 bases, J lost 3 bases, and 12 bases lay in between. The CDR3 is 14 residues long. Germline V gene data show CDR1 as SGHTA and CDR2 as FQGNSA. The CDR3 here is CASSLGPSTDTQYF. The CDR3 DNA reads TGTGCCAGCAGCCTAGGCCCCTCAACAGATACGCAGTATTTT.

The V and J genes are TRBV20-1 and TRBJ2-2; a weak D match, TRBD2 (6 bases). The ends were cut back, 6 bases at V and 1 base at J, with 15 bases in the middle. The CDR3 consists of 15 residues. The V gene's germline CDR1 is DFQATT and CDR2 SNEGSKA (reference sequence). The CDR3 DNA reads TGCAGTGCGAGCCTTGGCGGGATGAACACCGGGGAGCTGTTTTTT. This sequence encodes CSASLGGMNTGELFF.

The rearrangement links TRBV7-9 to TRBJ2-1; 8 bases match TRBD2. This CDR3 has 14 residues. CDR1 SEHNR and CDR2 FQNEAQ come from the germline V gene (reference sequence). V shed 3 bases, J shed 9 bases, and the junction held 7 bases outside the gene matches. CDR3 in DNA: TGTGCCAGCAGCTTCCCCGGGAGGGCCTCTGAGCAGTTCTTC. As protein: CASSFPGRASEQFF.

The genes are TRBV12-3 or TRBV12-4 and TRBJ2-5; a possible D gene is TRBD1 (5 bases). Trimming removed 3 bases at V and 2 bases at J, with 13 bases between. The CDR3 is 15 residues long. In DNA form, the CDR3 reads TGTGCCAGCAGTTTTTCGGCAGGGTTACAAGAGACCCAGTACTTC. Protein: CASSFSAGLQETQYF.

This clonotype was counted a few times. This chain's CDR3 is CSVDLGQLTDTQYF. The CDR3 DNA reads TGCAGCGTTGATTTGGGCCAGCTCACAGATACGCAGTATTTT. The chain employs TRBV29-1 and TRBJ2-3, with D uncertain. The length of the CDR3 is 14 residues. Trimming shortened V by 3 bases and J by 2 bases, and 12 bases separated the two germline ends. CDR1 is SQVTM and CDR2 is ANQGSEA in the germline V gene.

There are a few counts of this clonotype. The chain carries TRBV20-1 and TRBJ2-5; 8 bases line up with TRBD1. CDR3 length: 15 residues. Germline V lookup: CDR1 DFQATT, CDR2 SNEGSKA (reference sequence). Trimming at V came to 6 bases and at J to 3 bases, leaving 12 bases not matched to a gene. The CDR3 nucleotides are TGCAGTGCCGCTAGGAAGGACAGGGTTAAAGAGACCCAGTACTTC. Its translation: CSAARKDRVKETQYF.

This clonotype was counted only a few times. This CDR3 reads CSAGRGEGETQYF. CDR3 DNA sequence: TGCAGTGCTGGCAGGGGCGAGGGGGAGACCCAGTACTTC. This chain links TRBV20-1 with TRBJ2-5; possible D gene TRBD1, 6 bases. This CDR3 region has 13 residues. The germline CDR1 and CDR2 sequences are DFQATT and SNEGSKA (reference sequence). V lost 5 bases and J 5 bases, leaving 15 bases between the germline ends.